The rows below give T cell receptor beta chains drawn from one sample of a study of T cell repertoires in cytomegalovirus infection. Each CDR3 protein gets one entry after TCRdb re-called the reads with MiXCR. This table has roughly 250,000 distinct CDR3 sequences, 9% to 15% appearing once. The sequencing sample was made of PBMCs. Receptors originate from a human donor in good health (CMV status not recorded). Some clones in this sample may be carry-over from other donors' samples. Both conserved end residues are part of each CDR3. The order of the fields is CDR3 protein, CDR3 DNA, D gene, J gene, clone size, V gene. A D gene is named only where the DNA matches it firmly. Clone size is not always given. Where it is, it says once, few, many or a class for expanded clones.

CSAIPGGALHNEQFF | TGCAGTGCAATTCCAGGGGGGGCCTTGCACAATGAGCAGTTCTTC | . | TRBJ2-1 | . | TRBV20-1
CASSQDRGRYTEAFF | TGTGCCAGCAGCCAAGACAGGGGGCGGTACACTGAAGCTTTCTTT | TRBD1 | TRBJ1-1 | many | TRBV7-2
CSVPGQGGTNTEAFF | TGCAGCGTCCCAGGCCAGGGCGGGACAAACACTGAAGCTTTCTTT | . | TRBJ1-1 | few | TRBV29-1
CASSSGQGWNEQFF | TGTGCCAGCAGCTCGGGACAGGGGTGGAATGAGCAGTTCTTC | TRBD1 | TRBJ2-1 | many | TRBV7-6
CASSLGLAGGYNEQFF | TGTGCCAGCAGCTTGGGACTAGCGGGAGGTTACAATGAGCAGTTCTTC | TRBD2 | TRBJ2-1 | many | TRBV7-2
CASSRRGRDSTDTQYF | TGTGCCAGCAGCAGAAGGGGGCGGGACTCCACAGATACGCAGTATTTT | . | TRBJ2-3 | many | TRBV7-2
CASSFGSKETQYF | TGTGCCAGCAGCTTTGGTTCTAAAGAGACCCAGTACTTC | . | TRBJ2-5 | . | TRBV7-2
CASSLRAGLGETQYF | TGTGCCAGCAGTTTAAGGGCAGGGCTAGGAGAGACCCAGTACTTC | . | TRBJ2-5 | few | TRBV27
CSVEEGGGTEAFF | TGCAGCGTTGAAGAGGGAGGGGGCACTGAAGCTTTCTTT | . | TRBJ1-1 | . | TRBV29-1
CASSLYGDRVADTQYF | TGTGCCAGCAGCTTATACGGGGACAGGGTTGCAGATACGCAGTATTTT | TRBD1 | TRBJ2-3 | many | TRBV7-3
CASSMPGQGSYTEAFF | TGTGCCAGTAGTATGCCGGGACAGGGATCTTACACTGAAGCTTTCTTT | TRBD1 | TRBJ1-1 | many | TRBV19
CASSPASGDTQYF | TGTGCCAGCAGCCCCGCGAGTGGAGATACGCAGTATTTT | . | TRBJ2-3 | many | TRBV7-2
CSASRGFDEQYF | TGCAGTGCTAGCCGGGGCTTCGACGAGCAGTACTTC | . | TRBJ2-7 | few | TRBV20-1
CASSQEGGNDYGYTF | TGCGCCAGCAGCCAAGAGGGAGGAAATGACTATGGCTACACCTTC | . | TRBJ1-2 | many | TRBV4-3
CASSYWDRPQHF | TGTGCCAGCAGTTACTGGGACAGGCCCCAGCATTTT | TRBD1 | TRBJ1-5 | . | TRBV6-2/TRBV6-3
CASSGQGYGNTIYF | TGTGCCAGCTCCGGACAGGGGTACGGAAACACCATATATTTT | TRBD1 | TRBJ1-3 | many | TRBV7-9
CASSQLAGGDNEQFF | TGCGCCAGCAGCCAATTAGCGGGAGGGGACAATGAGCAGTTCTTC | TRBD2 | TRBJ2-1 | many | TRBV5-1
CATSGSVRPSREGYTF | TGTGCCACCAGCGGTTCGGTCCGGCCCTCACGGGAGGGCTACACCTTC | . | TRBJ1-2 | . | TRBV15
CAIARDSTDTQYF | TGTGCCATCGCCCGGGACAGCACAGATACGCAGTATTTT | . | TRBJ2-3 | . | TRBV6-2/TRBV6-3
CASSDTQYERYGYTF | TGTGCCAGCAGCGACACCCAATACGAGCGCTATGGCTACACCTTC | . | TRBJ1-2 | . | TRBV9